This T cell receptor (beta chain) appears in the sequencing data of a study of blood T cell repertoires in COVID-19. Across the whole study: Whether acute or convalescent, the COVID-19 samples came from the United States, Italy and Spain.

Original analysis: Reference gene primer amplification gave estimated nucleated cell counts. Profiling relied on immunoSEQ multiplex PCR, and the TCRdb table lists in-frame clones only, not all of them. That table furnishes V, J and clone size, whereas the DNA furnished D and trimming. Of approximately 92,000 clones listed, 70% to 90% are singletons. CDR1 MGHRA and CDR2 YSYEKL come from the germline V gene. The CDR3 length is 13 residues. Trimming removed 4 bases at V and 7 bases at J, with 13 bases between. J is TRBJ1-2 and V is TRBV4-1; no definite D call. The sequenced sample was peripheral blood. This TCR derives from a man in his 60s with acute or convalescent COVID-19. Here the CDR3 DNA reads TGCGCCAGCAGCCGCCCTGGTCCGGGTGGCTACACCTTC. This sequence encodes CASSRPGPGGYTF.